This T cell receptor (beta chain) was identified during a study of identical twins. A single record per CDR3 protein comes from TCRdb applying MiXCR to the 5' RACE reads. The data contain over 200,000 distinct CDR3 sequences, about 11% of them singletons. The CDR3 is 11 residues long. V was clipped by 8 bases and J by 0 bases, with 4 bases between them. The V gene's germline CDR1 is ENHRY and CDR2 SYGVKD. This clonotype appeared many times. The sequence was obtained from a man in his fifties in good health. Input material: memory T cells sorted from blood. The rearrangement uses TRBV10-3 and TRBJ2-5; no clear D gene. CDR3 sequence reads: CAIGDQETQYF. The CDR3 DNA is TGTGCCATCGGGGACCAAGAGACCCAGTACTTC.